There are a few counts of the clone carrying this T cell receptor (beta chain). The ends lost 7 bases at V and 3 bases at J; junction bases unmatched: 3. There are 14 residues in the CDR3. CDR1 is LGHNT, CDR2 FRNRAP, per germline. This sample stems from a study of blood T cell repertoires in COVID-19. Turning to the study itself: COVID-19 samples, acute and convalescent, were from the United States, Italy and Spain. PBMCs, B-cell-depleted T cells, or T cells provided the cDNA or gDNA that made up the material.

Generated by immunoSEQ multiplex PCR, the TCRdb table keeps only in-frame clones and is missing some. The sample gives 150,000 or so clones, over 70% of which show up once; about 40% is in the top ten. The clonotype comes from a human donor in a cohort sampled during active COVID-19. Source material: peripheral blood. This chain joins TRBV12-5 and TRBJ1-3, with 10 positions matching TRBD1. CDR3 sequence (DNA): TGTGCTAGTGCCGGGACAGGGGATGGAAACACCATATATTTT. It translates to CASAGTGDGNTIYF.